A single sample is the source of the 10 T cell receptor beta chains below, sequenced in a study of type 1 and type 2 diabetes patients. Amplification started from genomic DNA. Multiplex PCR with 30 forward and 13 reverse primers amplified the TCR beta CDR3. One entry per CDR3 protein results from TCRdb running MiXCR on the multiplex PCR reads. The top ten hold about 13% of the sample, which has about 290,000 distinct CDR3 sequences, approximately 50% seen once. Sequenced material: peripheral blood mononuclear cells (PBMCs). The receptor source for this set is a young man with type 2 diabetes.

The chain links TRBV6-5 to TRBJ1-2; D remains unclear. V was trimmed by 0 bases and J by 4 bases, leaving 12 bases between them. This CDR3 is 15 amino acids long. The V gene's germline CDR1 is MNHEY and CDR2 SVGAGI. CDR3 sequence reads: CASSYSRGGGYGYTF. CDR3 DNA: TGTGCCAGCAGTTACTCACGGGGTGGAGGCTATGGCTACACCTTC.

The rearrangement joins TRBV2 to TRBJ2-1; D is unresolved. This CDR3 contains 15 residues. CDR1 and CDR2 (germline): SNHLY, FYNNEI. V lost 10 bases, J lost 7 bases, and 23 bases lay in between. The CDR3 bases are TGTGCCACCTCGCCTCGGTCGCGGTACGGTAATGAGCAGTTCTTC. Its protein product is CATSPRSRYGNEQFF.

This clonotype was seen many times. This rearrangement joins TRBV7-8 to TRBJ1-2; D gene ambiguous. The V end lost 5 bases, the J end lost 2 bases, and 9 bases lay between the germline ends. Germline V gene lookup returns CDR1 SGHVS and CDR2 FQNEAQ. This CDR3 has 13 residues. The CDR3 reads CASSTGRNYGYTF. CDR3 sequence (DNA): TGTGCCAGCAGCACCGGACGAAACTATGGCTACACCTTC.

This clonotype has a handful of counts. This chain joins TRBV9 and TRBJ2-7, with D possibly TRBD1 on 6 matching bases. CDR1 is SGDLS, CDR2 YYNGEE, per germline. V was trimmed by 1 base and J by 3 bases, leaving 11 bases between them. This CDR3 has 14 residues. The CDR3: CASSVSGDFYEQYF. The CDR3 DNA reads as TGTGCCAGCAGCGTATCAGGGGATTTCTACGAGCAGTACTTC.

The V and J genes are TRBV6-1 and TRBJ2-1; D may be TRBD2 (5 bases). CDR1 is MNHNS and CDR2 is SASEGT in the germline V gene. Trimming removed 4 bases at V and 4 bases at J, with 14 bases between. CDR3 length equals 15 residues. DNA for the CDR3: TGTGCCAGCAGTGTCGCACCCGAGGGATACAATGAGCAGTTCTTC. Translated: CASSVAPEGYNEQFF.

V gene TRBV7-8 combines with J gene TRBJ1-5, with no clear D. The CDR3 totals 17 residues. V lost 0 bases to trimming and J lost 2 bases, with 14 bases between them. Germline V gene sequence: CDR1 SGHVS, CDR2 FQNEAQ. The CDR3 DNA sequence: TGTGCCAGCAGCTTAGCGAGGCCAGCAAAACGCAATCAGCCCCAGCATTTT. It specifies CASSLARPAKRNQPQHF.

At least ten counts were recorded for this clonotype. The chain combines TRBV10-1 with TRBJ2-7; D remains ambiguous. This CDR3 contains 13 residues. The germline V gene encodes CDR1 WNHNN and CDR2 SYGVQD (reference sequence). V dropped 0 bases and J dropped 6 bases, with 9 bases sitting between them. CDR3 nucleotides: TGCGCCAGCAGTGAGTCGAAAGGTGGCGAGCAGTACTTC. This codes for CASSESKGGEQYF.

This clonotype was observed a single time. This chain links TRBV28 with TRBJ2-5; D might be TRBD1 or TRBD2, each matching 5 bases. V lost 8 bases and J 5 bases, leaving 15 bases between the germline ends. CDR1 and CDR2 from the germline V gene are MDHEN and SYDVKM. The CDR3 is 13 amino acids. CDR3 DNA: TGTGCCAGCCGGCCCTCGGGACGTGAGACCCAGTACTTC. Residues: CASRPSGRETQYF.

This chain joins TRBV20-1 and TRBJ2-6; 9 positions match TRBD1. Trimming at V came to 1 base and at J to 4 bases, leaving 8 bases not matched to a gene. Looked up from germline, CDR1 is DFQATT and CDR2 is SNEGSKA (reference sequence). The CDR3 contains 17 residues. DNA of the CDR3: TGCAGTGCTAGAGGGAGCGGGACAGGGACGGGGGCCAACGTCCTGACTTTC. Amino acid sequence: CSARGSGTGTGANVLTF.

On this clonotype: A much more abundant neighbour one base away suggests this may be a read error. The V gene is TRBV10-3, the J gene TRBJ2-7; D ambiguous. The CDR3 covers 13 residues. Germline V gene sequence: CDR1 ENHRY, CDR2 SYGVKD. Trimming took off 2 bases at V and 4 bases at J, with 9 bases between the two ends. CDR3 region: CAISERPEYEQYF. The CDR3 nucleotides read TGTGCCATCAGTGAGAGGCCCGAGTACGAGCAGTACTTC.